Reported below is one TCR beta chain. Its cognate antigen is unknown. These data come from a study of shared clonotypes between healthy human individuals. Data came from immunoSEQ multiplex PCR; TCRdb stores just in-frame clones and leaves some out. The table has roughly 1,600,000 clones, around 98.5% seen once; the top ten hold approximately 0.4%. A split of CD4+ cells into CD45RA+ naive and CD45RA-negative memory subsets was performed. Study-level results: Sequencing depth was expected to influence donor clonotype sharing.

This CDR3 comprises 13 residues. Trimming stripped 5 bases from V and 5 bases from J, with 9 bases between. Germline lookup yields CDR1 LGHNA and CDR2 YSLEER. The receptor comes from a young man in good health. The rearrangement joins TRBV4-3 to TRBJ2-2, with no clear D. The sample was naive CD4+ T cells sorted from blood. Specified subset: CD45RA+ positively selected. Here the CDR3 reads CASSSTRTGELFF. CDR3 nucleotide sequence: TGCGCCAGCAGCTCAACTCGGACCGGGGAGCTGTTTTTT.